This T cell receptor (beta chain) emerged from a study of blood T cells in healthy people across ages. Notes on the study in general: Naive T cell percentage strongly correlated with TCR beta diversity.

Using a J-beta primer mix together with a sample-barcoded 5' primer, a second PCR was run for roughly 6 to 12 cycles. Each CDR3 protein gets one entry after TCRdb re-called the 5' RACE reads with MiXCR. The sample lists 750,000 to 950,000 distinct CDR3 sequences; roughly 24% were seen once. The CDR3 runs 19 residues. Germline CDR1 SEHNR, CDR2 FQNEAQ (reference sequence). After removal of 5 bases from V and 3 bases from J, the junction contained 18 bases not matched to a gene. This clonotype has just a few counts. Its cognate antigen is unknown. The data also belong to a second study, concerning T cells of mothers and their children. That report adds: The study found slightly higher but non-significant overlap in related versus unrelated mother-child pairs.

Sequencing input: blood. The source of this sequence is a boy younger than 18 in good health. The rearrangement joins TRBV7-9 to TRBJ2-5; 10 bases fit TRBD1. Here the CDR3 DNA reads TGTGCCAGCAGCAGAGGACAGGGGGAGACCATTCGAACCAAAGAGACCCAGTACTTC. It yields the protein CASSRGQGETIRTKETQYF.